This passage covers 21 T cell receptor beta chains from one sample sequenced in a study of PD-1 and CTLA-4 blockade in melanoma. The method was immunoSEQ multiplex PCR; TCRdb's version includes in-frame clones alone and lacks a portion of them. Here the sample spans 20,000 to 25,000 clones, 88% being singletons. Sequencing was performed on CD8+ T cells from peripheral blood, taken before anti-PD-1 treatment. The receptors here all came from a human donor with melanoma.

CDR3 sequence: CASGQGPYNEQFF. CDR3 nucleotide sequence: TGTGCCTCCGGGCAGGGTCCCTACAATGAGCAGTTCTTC. The V gene is TRBV7-8, the J gene TRBJ2-1; D perhaps matches TRBD1 (5 bases). V lost 11 bases, J lost 2 bases, and 13 bases lay in between. This CDR3 is built from 13 residues. Germline-derived CDR1 and CDR2 are SGHVS and FQNEAQ.

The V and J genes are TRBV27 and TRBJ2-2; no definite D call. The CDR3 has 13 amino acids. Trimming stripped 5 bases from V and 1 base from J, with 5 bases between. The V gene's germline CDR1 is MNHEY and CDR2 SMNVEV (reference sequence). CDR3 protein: CASSLMNTGELFF. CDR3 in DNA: TGTGCCAGCAGTCTAATGAACACCGGGGAGCTGTTTTTT.

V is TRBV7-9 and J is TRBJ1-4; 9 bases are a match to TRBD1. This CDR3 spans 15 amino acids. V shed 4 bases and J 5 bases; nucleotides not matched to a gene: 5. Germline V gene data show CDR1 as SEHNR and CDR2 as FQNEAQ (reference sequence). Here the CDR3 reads CASSSTGGRNEKLFF. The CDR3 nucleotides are TGTGCCAGCAGCTCCACAGGGGGCCGGAATGAAAAACTGTTTTTT.

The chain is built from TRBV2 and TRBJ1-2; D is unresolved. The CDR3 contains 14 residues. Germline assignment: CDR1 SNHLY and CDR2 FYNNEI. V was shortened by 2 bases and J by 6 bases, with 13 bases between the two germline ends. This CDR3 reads CASSELGSSDGYTF. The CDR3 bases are TGTGCCAGCAGTGAACTAGGCAGTTCCGATGGCTACACCTTC.

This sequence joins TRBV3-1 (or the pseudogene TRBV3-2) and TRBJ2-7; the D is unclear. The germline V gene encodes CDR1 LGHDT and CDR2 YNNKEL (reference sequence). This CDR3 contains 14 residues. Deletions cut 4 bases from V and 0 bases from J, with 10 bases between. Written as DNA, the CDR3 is TGTGCCAGCAGCCCTTTTCCGTACTCCTACGAGCAGTACTTC. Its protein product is CASSPFPYSYEQYF.

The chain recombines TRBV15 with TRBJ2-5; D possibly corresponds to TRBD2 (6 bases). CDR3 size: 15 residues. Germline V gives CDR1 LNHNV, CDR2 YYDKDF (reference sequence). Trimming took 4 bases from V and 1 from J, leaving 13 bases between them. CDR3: CATSKWRGLQETQYF. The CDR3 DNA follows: TGTGCCACCAGCAAATGGCGGGGCCTCCAAGAGACCCAGTACTTC.

The CDR3 DNA follows: TGTGCCTGGACCACAGCCTCTGGAAACACCATATATTTT. This gives the protein CAWTTASGNTIYF. This rearrangement joins TRBV30 to TRBJ1-3; D remains ambiguous. Deletions cut 4 bases from V and 0 bases from J, with 7 bases between. Germline V gene data show CDR1 as GTSNPN and CDR2 as SVGIG (reference sequence). There are 13 residues in the CDR3. The whole variable domain, remainder taken from reference TRBV30 and TRBJ1-3, is SQTIHQWPATLVQPVGSPLSLECTVEGTSNPNLYWYRQAAGRGLQLLFYSVGIGQISSEVPQNLSASRPQDRQFILSSKKLLLSDSGFYLCAWTTASGNTIYFGEGSWLTVV.

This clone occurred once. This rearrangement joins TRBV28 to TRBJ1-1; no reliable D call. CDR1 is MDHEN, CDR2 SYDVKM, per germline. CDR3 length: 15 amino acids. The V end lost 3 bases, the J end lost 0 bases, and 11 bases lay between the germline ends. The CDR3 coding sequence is TGTGCCAGCAGTTTGGGCGGCCAGTTGAACACTGAAGCTTTCTTT. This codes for CASSLGGQLNTEAFF.

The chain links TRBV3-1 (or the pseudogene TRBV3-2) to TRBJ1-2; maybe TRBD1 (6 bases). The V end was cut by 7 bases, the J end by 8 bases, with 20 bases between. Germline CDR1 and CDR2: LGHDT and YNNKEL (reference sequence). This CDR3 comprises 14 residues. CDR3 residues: CASTDLWGAEGYTF. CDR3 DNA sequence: TGTGCCAGCACCGACCTATGGGGGGCAGAGGGCTACACCTTC.

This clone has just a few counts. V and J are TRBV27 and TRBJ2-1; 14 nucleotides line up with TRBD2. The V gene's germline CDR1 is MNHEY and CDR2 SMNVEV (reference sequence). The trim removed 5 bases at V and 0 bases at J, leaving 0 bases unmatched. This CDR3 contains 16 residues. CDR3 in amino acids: CASSGLAGGSYNEQFF. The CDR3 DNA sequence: TGTGCCAGCAGTGGACTAGCGGGGGGCTCCTACAATGAGCAGTTCTTC.

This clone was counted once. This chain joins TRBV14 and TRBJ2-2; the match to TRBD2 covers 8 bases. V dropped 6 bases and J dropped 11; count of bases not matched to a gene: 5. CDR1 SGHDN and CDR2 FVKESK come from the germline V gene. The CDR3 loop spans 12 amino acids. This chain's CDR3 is CASSLAGTELFF. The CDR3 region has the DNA TGTGCCAGCAGTCTAGCGGGCACCGAGCTGTTTTTT.

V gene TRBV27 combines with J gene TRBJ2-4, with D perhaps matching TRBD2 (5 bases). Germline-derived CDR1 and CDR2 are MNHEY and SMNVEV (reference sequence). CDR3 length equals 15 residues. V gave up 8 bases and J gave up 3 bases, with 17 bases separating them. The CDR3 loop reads CASREEGRVKNIQYF. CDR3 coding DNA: TGTGCCAGCCGGGAAGAGGGTAGGGTCAAAAACATTCAGTACTTC.

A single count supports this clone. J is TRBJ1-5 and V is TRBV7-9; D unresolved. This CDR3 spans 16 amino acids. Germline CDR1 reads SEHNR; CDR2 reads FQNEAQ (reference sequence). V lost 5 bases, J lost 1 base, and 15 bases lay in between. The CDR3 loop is CASSRVARGSNQPQHF. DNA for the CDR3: TGTGCCAGCAGCCGCGTGGCCCGAGGGAGCAATCAGCCCCAGCATTTT.

This CDR3 is CATVDTSTDTQYF. For the CDR3, the DNA is TGTGCCACCGTGGACACAAGCACAGATACGCAGTATTTT. The chain joins TRBV6-5 to TRBJ2-3, with TRBD1 as a possible D gene (5 bases). CDR3 length: 13 residues. With 10 bases removed from V and 0 bases from J, the gap between germline ends came to 11 bases. The V gene's germline CDR1 is MNHEY and CDR2 SVGAGI.

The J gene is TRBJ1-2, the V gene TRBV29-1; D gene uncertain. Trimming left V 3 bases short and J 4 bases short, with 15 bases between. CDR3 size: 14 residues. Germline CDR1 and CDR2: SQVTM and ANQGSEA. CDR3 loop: CSVDLGITLYGYTF. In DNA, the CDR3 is TGCAGCGTTGACCTCGGGATCACCCTCTATGGCTACACCTTC.

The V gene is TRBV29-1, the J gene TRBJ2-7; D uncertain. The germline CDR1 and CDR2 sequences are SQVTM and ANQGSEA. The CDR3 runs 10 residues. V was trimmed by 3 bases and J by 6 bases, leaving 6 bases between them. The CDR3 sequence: CSVEDGEQYF. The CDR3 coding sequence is TGCAGCGTTGAGGATGGCGAGCAGTACTTC.

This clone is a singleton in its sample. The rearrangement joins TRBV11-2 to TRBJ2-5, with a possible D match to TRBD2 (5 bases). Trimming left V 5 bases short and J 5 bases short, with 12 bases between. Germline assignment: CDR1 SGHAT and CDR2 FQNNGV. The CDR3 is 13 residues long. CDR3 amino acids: CASSLLEVETQYF. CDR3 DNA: TGTGCCAGCAGCCTACTAGAGGTGGAGACCCAGTACTTC. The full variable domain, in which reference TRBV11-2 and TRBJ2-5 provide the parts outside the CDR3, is EAGVAQSPRYKIIEKRQSVAFWCNPISGHATLYWYQQILGQGPKLLIQFQNNGVVDDSQLPKDRFSAERLKGVDSTLKIQPAKLEDSAVYLCASSLLEVETQYFGPGTRLLVL.

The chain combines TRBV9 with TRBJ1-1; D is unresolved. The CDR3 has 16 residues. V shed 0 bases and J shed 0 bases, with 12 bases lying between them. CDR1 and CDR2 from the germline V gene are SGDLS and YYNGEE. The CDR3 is CASSVGSGFMNTEAFF. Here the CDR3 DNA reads TGTGCCAGCAGCGTAGGGTCTGGATTCATGAACACTGAAGCTTTCTTT.

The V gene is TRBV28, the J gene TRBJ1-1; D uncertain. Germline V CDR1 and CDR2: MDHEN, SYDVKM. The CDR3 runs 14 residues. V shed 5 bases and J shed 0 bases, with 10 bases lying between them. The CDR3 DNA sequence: TGTGCCAGCAGTCCCCGGGGAATGAACACTGAAGCTTTCTTT. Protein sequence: CASSPRGMNTEAFF.

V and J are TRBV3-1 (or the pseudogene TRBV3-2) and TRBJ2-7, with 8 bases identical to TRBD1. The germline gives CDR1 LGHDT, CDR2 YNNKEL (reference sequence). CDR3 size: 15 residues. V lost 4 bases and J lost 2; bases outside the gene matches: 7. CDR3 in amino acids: CASSPGQGGPYEQYF. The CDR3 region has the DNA TGTGCCAGCAGCCCCGGACAGGGTGGGCCCTACGAGCAGTACTTC.

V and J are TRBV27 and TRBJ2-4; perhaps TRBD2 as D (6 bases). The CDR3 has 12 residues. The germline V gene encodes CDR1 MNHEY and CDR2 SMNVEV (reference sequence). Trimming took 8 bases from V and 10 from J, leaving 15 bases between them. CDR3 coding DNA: TGTGCCAGCTGGGAGGTTGCTGGAATTCAGTACTTC. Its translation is CASWEVAGIQYF.